This T cell receptor beta chain was obtained from a study of blood T cell repertoires in COVID-19. Whole-study context: From T cells, B-cell-depleted T cells, or PBMCs came the material, which was cDNA or gDNA.

Trimming left V 0 bases short and J 8 bases short, with 7 bases between. The CDR3 totals 13 residues. Looked up from germline, CDR1 is LGHNA and CDR2 is YNFKEQ. Authors' analysis steps: Estimation of nucleated cell counts relied on the amplification of reference gene primers. Some clones are missing from TCRdb's copy, which holds only in-frame ones; the method was immunoSEQ multiplex PCR. The V and J calls and the clone size are those of that table, but D and trimming were determined from the DNA. This sample has fewer than 250,000 clones, with around 81% found just once. The V call is TRBV4-2, the J call TRBJ1-4; possibly TRBD1 for D (5 bases). The sequenced material came from peripheral blood. This sequence was found in a woman aged 55-75 years with active or convalescent COVID-19. The DNA for the CDR3 is TGTGCCAGCAGCCAAGAGGGGGGGGAAAAACTGTTTTTT. Residues: CASSQEGGEKLFF.